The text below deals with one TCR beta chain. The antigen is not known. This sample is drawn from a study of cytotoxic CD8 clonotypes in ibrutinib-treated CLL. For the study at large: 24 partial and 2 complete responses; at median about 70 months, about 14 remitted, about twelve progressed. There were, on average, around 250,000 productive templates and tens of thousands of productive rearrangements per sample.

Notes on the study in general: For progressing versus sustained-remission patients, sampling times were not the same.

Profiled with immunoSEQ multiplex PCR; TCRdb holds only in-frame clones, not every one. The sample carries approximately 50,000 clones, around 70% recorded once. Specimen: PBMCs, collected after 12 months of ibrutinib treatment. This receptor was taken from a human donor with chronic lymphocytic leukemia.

CDR3 in amino acids: CASEVTPPGQPQHF. In nucleotides, the CDR3 is TGTGCCAGCGAGGTGACACCCCCGGGGCAGCCCCAGCATTTT. V usage is TRBV6-1 and J usage is TRBJ1-5; D remains unclear. Per germline, CDR1 MNHNS and CDR2 SASEGT. The CDR3 contains 14 residues. Trimming left V 8 bases short and J 7 bases short, with 18 bases between.